The 28 T cell receptor beta chains below were found in one sample sequenced in a study of blood T cell repertoires in COVID-19. Assay: immunoSEQ multiplex PCR; the TCRdb copy retains only in-frame clones and omits some. The sample contains 150,000 to 200,000 clones, more than 75% of which appear only once. Sequenced: peripheral blood. These receptors originate from a man aged 35 to 55 with active or convalescent COVID-19.

The gene calls are TRBV19 and TRBJ1-2; 12 bases match TRBD1. This CDR3 has 14 residues. The germline V gene encodes CDR1 LNHDA and CDR2 SQIVND (reference sequence). V shed 7 bases and J 5 bases; nucleotides not matched to a gene: 5. The CDR3 is CASKGTGGAYGYTF. The CDR3 bases are TGTGCCAGTAAGGGGACAGGGGGCGCGTATGGCTACACCTTC.

The V and J genes are TRBV7-2 and TRBJ1-1; no firm D call. V gave up 1 base and J gave up 0 bases, with 9 bases separating them. The V gene's germline CDR1 is SGHTA and CDR2 FQGNSA. CDR3 length equals 15 residues. In nucleotides, the CDR3 is TGTGCCAGCAGCTTAGATCAGGTTATGAACACTGAAGCTTTCTTT. Protein sequence: CASSLDQVMNTEAFF.

The chain carries TRBV5-1 and TRBJ1-1; D not certain. This CDR3 region has 13 residues. Germline V gene sequence: CDR1 SGHRS, CDR2 YFSETQ. V was cut by 4 bases and J by 6 bases, with 13 bases left in between. The DNA of the CDR3 is TGCGCCAGCAGCGTGGACTCGAGGGCTGAAGCTTTCTTT. This sequence encodes CASSVDSRAEAFF.

This chain links TRBV7-8 with TRBJ1-5, with unresolved D. V dropped 1 base and J dropped 0 bases, with 13 bases sitting between them. The CDR3 is 17 amino acids. CDR1 and CDR2 from the germline V gene are SGHVS and FQNEAQ. CDR3: CASSLGGRRFSNQPQHF. The CDR3 bases are TGTGCCAGCAGCTTAGGTGGCAGGCGATTTAGCAATCAGCCCCAGCATTTT.

The rearrangement uses TRBV20-1 and TRBJ1-1; 8 bases align to TRBD1. CDR1 and CDR2 from the germline V gene are DFQATT and SNEGSKA (reference sequence). There are 11 residues in the CDR3. J gave up 8 bases and V 8 bases, and 7 bases lay outside the gene matches. CDR3 sequence reads: CSRKQGAEAFF. The DNA of the CDR3 is TGCAGTAGAAAGCAGGGGGCAGAAGCTTTCTTT.

The chain couples TRBV4-3 to TRBJ2-7, with a weak D call TRBD1 (6 bases). Germline values: CDR1 LGHNA, CDR2 YSLEER. The CDR3 sequence is 15 residues long. Trimming pared 2 bases from V and 0 bases from J, leaving 11 bases between. Here the CDR3 DNA reads TGCGCCAGCAGCCAACTCCGGGACACCTCCTACGAGCAGTACTTC. Its translation is CASSQLRDTSYEQYF.

The chain uses TRBV4-1 and TRBJ2-2, with 7 bases identical to TRBD2. Per the germline V gene, CDR1 is MGHRA and CDR2 is YSYEKL. This CDR3 region has 15 residues. V lost 4 bases to trimming and J lost 7 bases; unmatched junction nucleotides: 9. CDR3 coding DNA: TGCGCCAGCAGCCTTCATTTTCCGGGGGGCGGGGAGCTGTTTTTT. The encoded protein is CASSLHFPGGGELFF.

V gene TRBV29-1 combines with J gene TRBJ1-6; tentative D call: TRBD1 (5 bases). Deletions cut 7 bases from V and 10 bases from J, with 23 bases between. The CDR3 length is 15 residues. Germline V lookup: CDR1 SQVTM, CDR2 ANQGSEA. The CDR3 nucleotides are TGCAGCGCCCAAGAAACCTCGGGGGTAAAGTCACCCCTCCACTTT. This encodes CSAQETSGVKSPLHF.

A word on this clone: Other DNA sequences in the same sample also yield this CDR3. The chain uses TRBV9 and TRBJ2-2; no definite D call. Germline lookup yields CDR1 SGDLS and CDR2 YYNGEE. The CDR3 length is 14 residues. The V end lost 0 bases, the J end lost 3 bases, and 6 bases lay between the germline ends. As DNA, the CDR3 is TGTGCCAGCAGCGTAGAGAGGTACACCGGGGAGCTGTTTTTT. The encoded protein is CASSVERYTGELFF. Variable domain in full (rest from reference TRBV9 and TRBJ2-2): DSGVTQTPKHLITATGQRVTLRCSPRSGDLSVYWYQQSLDQGLQFLIQYYNGEERAKGNILERFSAQQFPDLHSELNLSSLELGDSALYFCASSVERYTGELFFGEGSRLTVL.

This clone was detected a few times. The gene calls are TRBV6-5 and TRBJ1-2; 7 nucleotides line up with TRBD1. Looked up from germline, CDR1 is MNHEY and CDR2 is SVGAGI. The CDR3 runs 14 residues. The trim removed 6 bases at V and 6 bases at J, leaving 10 bases unmatched. Here the CDR3 DNA reads TGTGCCAGCAGGCGTCGACAGGGACGGGATGGCTACACCTTC. Protein product: CASRRRQGRDGYTF.

The sample holds one count of this clone. This chain joins TRBV5-1 and TRBJ2-3, with 10 bases fitting TRBD1. CDR1 is SGHRS and CDR2 is YFSETQ in the germline V gene. This CDR3 is 16 amino acids long. V lost 4 bases and J lost 2; bases outside the gene matches: 7. This CDR3 is CASSARTGGTTDTQYF. CDR3 DNA: TGCGCCAGCAGCGCCAGGACAGGGGGTACCACAGATACGCAGTATTTT.

This chain joins TRBV5-6 and TRBJ1-1; TRBD1 matches at 8 bases. The CDR3 is 17 residues long. Germline CDR1 is SGHDT and CDR2 is YYEEEE. Losses at the gene ends were 6 bases for V and 1 base for J; bases not matched to a gene: 14. Here the CDR3 DNA reads TGTGCCAGCACCGATAACGGGTACAGGGGGGCGAACACTGAAGCTTTCTTT. Its protein is CASTDNGYRGANTEAFF.

The J gene is TRBJ1-1, the V gene TRBV9; D unclear. The germline CDR1 and CDR2 sequences are SGDLS and YYNGEE. The V end was cut by 2 bases, the J end by 4 bases, with 15 bases between. This CDR3 comprises 15 residues. The CDR3 bases are TGTGCCAGCAGCGTCTCAGGCGGAGGGATCACTGAAGCTTTCTTT. This translates into CASSVSGGGITEAFF.

This clone was detected only once. The rearrangement uses TRBV6-5 and TRBJ1-2, with 11 positions matching TRBD1. V shed 7 bases and J 6 bases; nucleotides not matched to a gene: 4. The CDR3 totals 13 residues. Germline CDR1 and CDR2: MNHEY and SVGAGI. The DNA of the CDR3 is TGTGCCAGCACTACGGGACAGGGGGATGGCTACACCTTC. Amino acids: CASTTGQGDGYTF.

The rearrangement uses TRBV9 and TRBJ2-3; 8 bases line up with TRBD2. With V trimmed by 4 bases and J by 1 base, 2 bases remained unmatched. Germline V gene data show CDR1 as SGDLS and CDR2 as YYNGEE. The CDR3 extends over 14 amino acids. CDR3 DNA sequence: TGTGCCAGCAGCCGAGCGGGGGGCACAGATACGCAGTATTTT. Translating gives CASSRAGGTDTQYF.

The chain recombines TRBV21-1 with TRBJ2-3; TRBD1, the table's D call, lacks a check against the DNA. TRBV21-1 is a pseudogene. The CDR3 has 17 amino acids. The CDR3 DNA reads TGTGCCAGCAGCAAACGCCGAGGACAGCCCCCCGGGGATACGCAGTATTTT. Encoded protein: CASSKRRGQPPGDTQYF.

Notes on this clone: At one end, the junction sequence differs from germline, possibly due to a read error. The CDR3 bases are TGTGCCAGCAGCCAGGGACTAGCGGGAGGGCTCCGATTC. Its translation is CASSQGLAGGLRF. The chain carries TRBV7-6 and TRBJ2-7; 16 bases fit TRBD2. Germline V gene lookup returns CDR1 SGHVS and CDR2 FNYEAQ. This CDR3 has 13 amino acids.

The V call is TRBV10-3, the J call TRBJ1-2; D unresolved. The germline gives CDR1 ENHRY, CDR2 SYGVKD. The V end was cut by 7 bases, the J end by 3 bases, with 12 bases between. CDR3 length: 13 residues. CDR3 DNA sequence: TGTGCCATCACGGAGCGGTCGGACTATGGCTACACCTTC. This sequence encodes CAITERSDYGYTF.

This clone has at least ten counts. The chain employs TRBV18 and TRBJ1-1; 12 nucleotides align to TRBD1. CDR3 length: 15 residues. Germline values: CDR1 KGHSH, CDR2 LQKENI. The V segment lost 3 bases and the J segment 4 bases; nucleotides outside the gene matches: 3. The CDR3 region is CASSPGQGATTEAFF. Here the CDR3 DNA reads TGTGCCAGCTCACCGGGACAGGGGGCGACCACTGAAGCTTTCTTT.

The rearrangement joins TRBV5-6 to TRBJ1-1, with D unresolved. Looked up from germline, CDR1 is SGHDT and CDR2 is YYEEEE. There are 14 residues in the CDR3. V shed 0 bases and J shed 2 bases, with 8 bases lying between them. CDR3 in DNA: TGTGCCAGCAGCTTGGGCGAGAAAAACACTGAAGCTTTCTTT. Amino acids: CASSLGEKNTEAFF. The variable domain in full, completed from reference TRBV5-6 and TRBJ1-1, reads DAGVTQSPTHLIKTRGQQVTLRCSPKSGHDTVSWYQQALGQGPQFIFQYYEEEERQRGNFPDRFSGHQFPNYSSELNVNALLLGDSALYLCASSLGEKNTEAFFGQGTRLTVV.

This chain links TRBV2 with TRBJ1-6; 9 nucleotides match TRBD1. The CDR3 runs 13 residues. The germline V gene has CDR1 SNHLY and CDR2 FYNNEI. V was pared by 8 bases and J by 7 bases, with 3 bases of the junction left unmatched. This CDR3 reads CASDGTGNSPLHF. CDR3 coding DNA: TGTGCCAGCGACGGGACAGGGAATTCACCCCTCCACTTT.

In the case of this clone: The sample carries other DNA sequences with the same CDR3. The V call is TRBV19, the J call TRBJ2-5; D is possibly TRBD2 (5 bases). V dropped 1 base and J dropped 2 bases, with 11 bases sitting between them. The CDR3 runs to 15 residues. Germline lookup yields CDR1 LNHDA and CDR2 SQIVND (reference sequence). Written as DNA, the CDR3 is TGTGCCAGTAGTATAGGGCCGGGGAGACAAGAGACCCAGTACTTC. Protein sequence: CASSIGPGRQETQYF.

This clone turned up a few times. The chain combines TRBV4-2 with TRBJ1-2; TRBD1 matches 10 bases. Germline V CDR1 and CDR2: LGHNA, YNFKEQ. Trimming took 5 bases from V and 2 from J; bases not matched to a gene: 5. The CDR3 has 15 residues. The DNA for the CDR3 is TGTGCCAGCAGCTTCGGGACAGGGGAGAACTATGGCTACACCTTC. This translates into CASSFGTGENYGYTF.

V is TRBV19 and J is TRBJ1-1; a weak D match, TRBD1 (6 bases). This CDR3 has 13 residues. With 5 bases removed from V and 1 base from J, the gap between germline ends came to 8 bases. Germline assignment: CDR1 LNHDA and CDR2 SQIVND (reference sequence). As DNA, the CDR3 is TGTGCCAGTAGTGAACAGGGGAACACTGAAGCTTTCTTT. Its protein is CASSEQGNTEAFF.

This clone was seen only once. The CDR3 loop is CASSVGLLPQHF. The CDR3, as DNA: TGTGCCAGTAGCGTGGGGCTTCTTCCCCAGCATTTT. The J gene is TRBJ1-5, the V gene TRBV19, with a tentative D call TRBD1 (5 bases). Germline lookup yields CDR1 LNHDA and CDR2 SQIVND (reference sequence). CDR3 length: 12 residues. Trimming stripped 6 bases from V and 10 bases from J, with 13 bases between.

This clone was observed a single time. The V gene is TRBV28, the J gene TRBJ1-5; the match to TRBD1 covers 8 bases. The CDR3 has 19 amino acids. The germline CDR1 and CDR2 sequences are MDHEN and SYDVKM. V dropped 6 bases and J dropped 3; count of bases not matched to a gene: 19. CDR3 protein: CASRRVRGRITDINQPQHF. The CDR3 DNA is TGTGCCAGCAGAAGGGTCAGGGGGCGGATAACGGATATCAATCAGCCCCAGCATTTT.

This rearrangement joins TRBV7-3 to TRBJ2-3, with 9 bases aligning to TRBD1. CDR3 length: 16 amino acids. Germline V gives CDR1 SGHTA, CDR2 FQGTGA. Germline trimming cut 5 bases from V and 4 bases from J; bases unmatched to any gene: 10. The CDR3 spells CASSPTGGKVSDTQYF. CDR3 nucleotide sequence: TGTGCCAGCAGCCCGACAGGGGGAAAAGTGTCAGATACGCAGTATTTT.

The rearrangement uses TRBV6-5 and TRBJ2-1; 11 nucleotides line up with TRBD1. Germline assignment: CDR1 MNHEY and CDR2 SVGAGI. There are 15 residues in the CDR3. After removal of 2 bases from V and 15 bases from J, the junction contained 12 bases not matched to a gene. CDR3 sequence reads: CASSYGSGTGGTMFF. The CDR3 nucleotides read TGTGCCAGCAGTTACGGGAGTGGGACAGGGGGAACTATGTTCTTC.